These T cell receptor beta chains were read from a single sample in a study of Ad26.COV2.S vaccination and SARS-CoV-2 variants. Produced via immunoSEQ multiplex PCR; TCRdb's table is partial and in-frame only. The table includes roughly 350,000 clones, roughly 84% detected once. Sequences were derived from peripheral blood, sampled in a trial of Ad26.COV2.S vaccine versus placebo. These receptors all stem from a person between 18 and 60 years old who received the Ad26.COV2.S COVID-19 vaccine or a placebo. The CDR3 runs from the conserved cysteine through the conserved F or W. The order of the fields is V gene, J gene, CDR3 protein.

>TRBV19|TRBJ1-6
CASTEDRGSSPLHF
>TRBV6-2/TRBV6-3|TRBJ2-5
CASSYMTATQETQYF
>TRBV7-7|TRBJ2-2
CASSPNVVVTTGELFF
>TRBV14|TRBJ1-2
CASSPIRTGTFYGYTF
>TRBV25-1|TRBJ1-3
CASSRSLSGNTIYF
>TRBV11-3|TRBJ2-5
CASSFRTSGGAGETQYF
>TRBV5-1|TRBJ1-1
CASSIRGTNTEAFF
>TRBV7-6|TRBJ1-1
CASSLRQGNTEAFF
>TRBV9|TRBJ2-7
CASSVGTSYEQYF
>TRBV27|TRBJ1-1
CASSLWTGQNTEAFF
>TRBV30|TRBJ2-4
CACVPGGNIQYF
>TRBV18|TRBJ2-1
CASSPSGQYNEQFF
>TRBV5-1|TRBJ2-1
CASMPGGDNEQFF
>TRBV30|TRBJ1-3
CASGQGEFGNTIYF
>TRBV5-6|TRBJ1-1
CASSAVVNTEAFF
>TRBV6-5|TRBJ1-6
CASSYGEGSSPLHF
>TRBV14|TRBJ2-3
CASSHLTSGRNTQYF
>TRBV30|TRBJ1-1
CAWSGGVGTEAFF
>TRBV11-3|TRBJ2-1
CASSVLAGGHNEQFF
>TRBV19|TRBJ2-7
CASSKGQLYEQYF
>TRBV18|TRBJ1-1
CASSPREGSNTEAFF
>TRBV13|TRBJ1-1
CASSSTDRGREAFF